These T cell receptor beta chains were read from a single sample in a study of cytomegalovirus exposure and HLA in healthy donors. Libraries were prepared by immunoSEQ multiplex PCR; TCRdb keeps only in-frame clonotypes and omits some of them. The table lists under 110,000 clones, approximately 85% of them singletons, with 3.5% to 5% in the top ten. Sequenced material: PBMCs. The receptors were sampled from a man under 40 in good health and CMV-seronegative. Both conserved end residues are part of each CDR3. A D gene is named only where the DNA matches it firmly. Clone size is stated in some rows and not others, as once, few, many or a class when expanded.

clone size	V gene	D gene	J gene	CDR3 length	CDR3 DNA	CDR3 protein
NA	TRBV30	NA	TRBJ1-6	16	TGTGCCTGGAGTGTTGCGGGATTCCCCTATAATTCACCCCTCCACTTT	CAWSVAGFPYNSPLHF
few	TRBV4-1	TRBD1	TRBJ2-1	13	TGCGCCAGCAGCCACAGGGGGCGCGATGAGCAGTTCTTC	CASSHRGRDEQFF
NA	TRBV11-2	NA	TRBJ2-7	15	TGTGCCAGCAGCTTAGGGCGAGGAGAGGCCTACGAGCAGTACTTC	CASSLGRGEAYEQYF
NA	TRBV30	TRBD2	TRBJ2-7	15	TGTGCCTGGAGTACCGAAGCGGGAGTAGTAGACGAGCAGTACTTC	CAWSTEAGVVDEQYF
few	TRBV5-6	NA	TRBJ1-1	13	TGTGCCAGCAGCTCGACAGTTGTGACTGAAGCTTTCTTT	CASSSTVVTEAFF
few	TRBV15	NA	TRBJ2-1	12	TGTGCCACCAGCAGAGATCCTTATGAGCAGTTCTTC	CATSRDPYEQFF
NA	TRBV5-4	TRBD2	TRBJ2-1	17	TGTGCCAGCAGCTACAACTCGGGAGCGGGGGGTTACAATGAGCAGTTCTTC	CASSYNSGAGGYNEQFF
NA	TRBV7-3	NA	TRBJ1-1	16	TGTGCCAGCAGCCTAAACCCGAGGACAGTCAACACTGAAGCTTTCTTT	CASSLNPRTVNTEAFF
NA	TRBV9	NA	TRBJ1-4	16	TGTGCCAGCAGCGTAGACCCGACAGCTTTTAATGAAAAACTGTTTTTT	CASSVDPTAFNEKLFF
NA	TRBV15	NA	TRBJ2-5	13	TGTGCCACCAGCAGAGATGGGGCTGGGGCCCAGTACTTC	CATSRDGAGAQYF
NA	TRBV7-3	NA	TRBJ2-1	15	TGTGCCAGCAGCTTTATCCAGGGGAACCTCAATGAGCAGTTCTTC	CASSFIQGNLNEQFF
NA	TRBV11-1	NA	TRBJ2-5	15	TGTGCCAGCAGCCCGCGACAGACCGTACAAGAGACCCAGTACTTC	CASSPRQTVQETQYF
NA	TRBV5-1	NA	TRBJ2-2	16	TGCGCCAGCAGCTTGGGTGGCGCCCAGGGCACCGGGGAGCTGTTTTTT	CASSLGGAQGTGELFF
NA	TRBV4-1	TRBD2	TRBJ2-7	15	TGCGCCAGCAGCCAAAATAGCGGGAGGGCCAACGAGCAGTACTTC	CASSQNSGRANEQYF
NA	TRBV5-1	TRBD1	TRBJ2-7	16	TGCGCCAGCAGCAAAGGAGTTGGGACAGGGAATAACGAGCAGTACTTC	CASSKGVGTGNNEQYF
NA	TRBV10-2	NA	TRBJ1-4	15	TGCGCCAGCAGGCGGGGTCCTAACATTAATGAAAAACTGTTTTTT	CASRRGPNINEKLFF
NA	TRBV15	TRBD1	TRBJ1-4	10	TGTGCCACCGGACAGGGAGAACTGTTTTTT	CATGQGELFF
NA	TRBV5-4	TRBD2	TRBJ2-2	17	TGTGCCAGCAGATCCCTAGCGGGAGGGCCTCAAGGCGGGGAGCTGTTTTTT	CASRSLAGGPQGGELFF
NA	TRBV6-1	TRBD1	TRBJ2-1	19	TGTGCCAGCAGTGCCGCGACCGGGACAGCAAGGAGCTCCTACAATGAGCAGTTCTTC	CASSAATGTARSSYNEQFF
once	TRBV6-6	NA	TRBJ1-2	14	TGTGCCAGCAGTTACTCTGACAGCTCCTATGGCTACACCTTC	CASSYSDSSYGYTF